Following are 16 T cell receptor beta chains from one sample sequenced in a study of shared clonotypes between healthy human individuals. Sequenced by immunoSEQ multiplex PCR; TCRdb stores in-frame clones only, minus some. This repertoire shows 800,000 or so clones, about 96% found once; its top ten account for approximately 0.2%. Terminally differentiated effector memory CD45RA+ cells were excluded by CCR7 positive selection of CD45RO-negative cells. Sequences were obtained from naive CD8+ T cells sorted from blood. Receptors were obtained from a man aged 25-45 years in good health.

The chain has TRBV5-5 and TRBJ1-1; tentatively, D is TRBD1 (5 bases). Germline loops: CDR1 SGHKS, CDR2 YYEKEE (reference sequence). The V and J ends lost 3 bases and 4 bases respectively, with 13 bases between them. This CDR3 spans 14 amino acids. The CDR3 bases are TGTGCCAGCAGCTACCGATGGGGCTCCACTGAAGCTTTCTTT. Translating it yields CASSYRWGSTEAFF.

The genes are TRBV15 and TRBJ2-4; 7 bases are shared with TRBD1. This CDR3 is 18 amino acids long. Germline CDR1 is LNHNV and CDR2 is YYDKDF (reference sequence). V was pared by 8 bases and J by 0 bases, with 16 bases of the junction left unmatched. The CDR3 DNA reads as TGTGCCACCCCTCTTAGCGACGGGACAGTTCTAGCCAAAAACATTCAGTACTTC. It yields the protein CATPLSDGTVLAKNIQYF.

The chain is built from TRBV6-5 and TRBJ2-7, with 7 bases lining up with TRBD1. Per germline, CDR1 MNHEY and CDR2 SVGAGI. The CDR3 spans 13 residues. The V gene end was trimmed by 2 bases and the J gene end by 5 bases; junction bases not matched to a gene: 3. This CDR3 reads CASSYQDRNEQYF. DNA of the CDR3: TGTGCCAGCAGTTACCAGGACAGGAACGAGCAGTACTTC.

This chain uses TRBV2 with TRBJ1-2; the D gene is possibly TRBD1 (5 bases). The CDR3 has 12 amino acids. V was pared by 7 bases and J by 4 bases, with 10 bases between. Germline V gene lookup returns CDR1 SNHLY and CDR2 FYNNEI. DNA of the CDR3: TGTGCCAGCAAGGGGAAGATCTATGGCTACACCTTC. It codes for CASKGKIYGYTF.

CDR3 sequence: CSVELAGDGSGELFF. The CDR3 bases are TGCAGCGTTGAGCTGGCGGGAGATGGGTCCGGGGAGCTGTTTTTT. V gene TRBV29-1 combines with J gene TRBJ2-2; 7 bases match TRBD2. The J segment lost 6 bases and the V segment lost 3 bases, leaving 10 bases of the junction unmatched. CDR1 SQVTM and CDR2 ANQGSEA come from the germline V gene. The CDR3 totals 15 residues.

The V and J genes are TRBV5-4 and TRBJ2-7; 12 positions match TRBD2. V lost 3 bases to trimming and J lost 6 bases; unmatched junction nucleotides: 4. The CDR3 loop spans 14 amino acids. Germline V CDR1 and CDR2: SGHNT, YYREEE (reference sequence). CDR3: CASSYRTSGAEQYF. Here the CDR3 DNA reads TGTGCCAGCAGCTACAGGACTAGCGGGGCCGAGCAGTACTTC.

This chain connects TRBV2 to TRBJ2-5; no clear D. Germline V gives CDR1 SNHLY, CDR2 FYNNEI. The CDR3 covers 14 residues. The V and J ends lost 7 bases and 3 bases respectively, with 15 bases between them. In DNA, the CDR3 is TGTGCCAGCACCGACGCCAGAAAAAAAGAGACCCAGTACTTC. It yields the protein CASTDARKKETQYF.

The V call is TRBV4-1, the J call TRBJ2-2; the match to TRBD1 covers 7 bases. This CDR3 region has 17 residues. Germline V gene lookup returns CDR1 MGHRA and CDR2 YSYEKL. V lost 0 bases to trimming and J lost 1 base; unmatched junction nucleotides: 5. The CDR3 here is CASSQEGGTENTGELFF. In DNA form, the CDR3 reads TGCGCCAGCAGCCAAGAGGGTGGGACAGAGAACACCGGGGAGCTGTTTTTT.

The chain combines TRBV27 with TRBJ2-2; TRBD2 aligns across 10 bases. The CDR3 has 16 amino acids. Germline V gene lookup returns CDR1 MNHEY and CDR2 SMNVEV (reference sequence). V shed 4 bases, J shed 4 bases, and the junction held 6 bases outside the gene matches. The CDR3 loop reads CASSSTSGKSTGELFF. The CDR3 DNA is TGTGCCAGCAGTTCTACTAGCGGGAAAAGCACCGGGGAGCTGTTTTTT.

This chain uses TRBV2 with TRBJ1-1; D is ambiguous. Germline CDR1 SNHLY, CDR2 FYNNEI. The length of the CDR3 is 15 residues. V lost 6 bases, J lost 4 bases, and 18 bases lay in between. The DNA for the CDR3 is TGTGCCAGCAGCCCCTATGTATCACCCGGCACTGAAGCTTTCTTT. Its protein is CASSPYVSPGTEAFF.

This chain's CDR3 is CASSYVGTDEQFF. In DNA, the CDR3 is TGTGCCAGCAGTTACGTCGGGACAGATGAGCAGTTCTTC. The chain recombines TRBV6-5 with TRBJ2-1, with 7 positions matching TRBD1. V lost 2 bases, J lost 8 bases, and 3 bases stayed unmatched. Germline CDR1 reads MNHEY; CDR2 reads SVGAGI. The CDR3 is made up of 13 amino acids.

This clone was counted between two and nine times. In DNA, the CDR3 is TGTGCCAGCAGCCCTCCTCGCGGCGGACTAGCGTCTGCTGAGCAGTTCTTC. Translating gives CASSPPRGGLASAEQFF. The J gene is TRBJ2-1, the V gene TRBV7-9, with 9 bases aligning to TRBD2. The CDR3 totals 17 residues. Germline lookup yields CDR1 SEHNR and CDR2 FQNEAQ (reference sequence). The V gene end was trimmed by 5 bases and the J gene end by 9 bases; junction bases not matched to a gene: 17. Combining the CDR3 with reference TRBV7-9 and TRBJ2-1 gives the whole variable domain DTGVSQNPRHKITKRGQNVTFRCDPISEHNRLYWYRQTLGQGPEFLTYFQNEAQLEKSRLLSDRFSAERPKGSFSTLEIQRTEQGDSAMYLCASSPPRGGLASAEQFFGPGTRLTVL.

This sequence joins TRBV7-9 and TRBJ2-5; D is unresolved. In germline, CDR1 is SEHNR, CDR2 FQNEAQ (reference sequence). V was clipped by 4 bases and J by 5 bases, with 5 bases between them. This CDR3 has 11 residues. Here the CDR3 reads CASSYTETQYF. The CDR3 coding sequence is TGTGCCAGCAGCTACACCGAGACCCAGTACTTC.

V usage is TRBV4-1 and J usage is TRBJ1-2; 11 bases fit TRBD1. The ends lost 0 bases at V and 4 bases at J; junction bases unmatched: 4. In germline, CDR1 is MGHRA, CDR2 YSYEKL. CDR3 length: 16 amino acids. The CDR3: CASSQDTGTGGYGYTF. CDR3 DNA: TGCGCCAGCAGCCAAGATACCGGGACAGGGGGCTATGGCTACACCTTC.

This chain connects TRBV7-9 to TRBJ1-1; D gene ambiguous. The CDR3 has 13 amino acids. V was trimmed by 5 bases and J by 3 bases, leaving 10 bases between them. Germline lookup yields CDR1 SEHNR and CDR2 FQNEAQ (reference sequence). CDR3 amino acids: CASSLVWDTEAFF. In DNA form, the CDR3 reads TGTGCCAGCAGCCTCGTCTGGGACACTGAAGCTTTCTTT. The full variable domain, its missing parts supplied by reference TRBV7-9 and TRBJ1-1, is DTGVSQNPRHKITKRGQNVTFRCDPISEHNRLYWYRQTLGQGPEFLTYFQNEAQLEKSRLLSDRFSAERPKGSFSTLEIQRTEQGDSAMYLCASSLVWDTEAFFGQGTRLTVV.

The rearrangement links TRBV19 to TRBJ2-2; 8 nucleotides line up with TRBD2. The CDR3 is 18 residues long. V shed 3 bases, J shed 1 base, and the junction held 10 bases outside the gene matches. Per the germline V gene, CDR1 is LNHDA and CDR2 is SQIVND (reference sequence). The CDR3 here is CASSIPLRLARNTGELFF. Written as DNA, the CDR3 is TGTGCCAGTAGTATCCCGTTGCGACTAGCGCGGAACACCGGGGAGCTGTTTTTT.